This T cell receptor beta chain was retrieved from a study of T cells in narcolepsy. The table lists this clone with a few counts. Its antigen is not identified. Findings and caveats of the study: Same-patient CSF and blood CD4+ T cell clonotypes included HCRT-specific and TRIB2-specific autoreactive ones. Autoreactive clonotypes reportedly recurred in blood of same and different patients, not controls. Some memory CD4+ repertoires had no autoreactive clone sequences.

V was shortened by 3 bases and J by 7 bases, with 19 bases between the two germline ends. From germline, CDR1 is LNHDA and CDR2 SQIVND (reference sequence). This CDR3 has 15 amino acids. TCRdb's copy holds only in-frame clones and misses some; the assay was immunoSEQ multiplex PCR. This sample has fewer than 35,000 clones, with around 83% found just once. The specimen sequenced was CD45RA- memory CD4+ T cells from PBMCs. The V gene is TRBV19, the J gene TRBJ2-7; D may be TRBD1 (6 bases). This TCR derives from a human donor with narcolepsy. The CDR3 nucleotides read TGTGCCAGTAGTATTTCACAGGGTGGAGTCGGTGAGCAGTACTTC. Its translation: CASSISQGGVGEQYF.